This T cell receptor (beta chain) was sequenced during a study of identical twins. A universal primer site came from template switching; cDNA carried unique molecular identifiers. TCRdb re-called the 5' RACE reads with MiXCR, one entry per CDR3 protein. The sample includes approximately 680,000 distinct CDR3 sequences, just over 7% of them seen just once. General study results and limits: Surplus twin overlap in beta out-of-frame sequences was less pronounced.

This clonotype appeared a few times. Its specificity is not known. The CDR3 spans 13 residues. Trimming pared 3 bases from V and 5 bases from J, leaving 10 bases between. The sample was also linked to a second study, of yellow fever vaccine responses in identical twins. That study adds: Vaccine-induced T cell responses in twins were reportedly observed to appear partly convergent, partly personalized.

Sequenced input: PBMCs. The gene calls are TRBV12-3 or TRBV12-4 and TRBJ2-5; possibly TRBD2 for D (6 bases). The origin of this receptor is a woman between 18 and 30 years old in good health. CDR3 DNA sequence: TGTGCCAGCAGTTTGTATGGGGGGGAGACCCAGTACTTC. This translates into CASSLYGGETQYF.